The clone carrying this T cell receptor beta chain was seen only once. The V segment lost 5 bases and the J segment 8 bases; nucleotides outside the gene matches: 10. The germline V gene encodes CDR1 LNHDA and CDR2 SQIVND (reference sequence). The CDR3 extends over 16 amino acids. Repertoires were generated with immunoSEQ multiplex PCR, while TCRdb's copy carries only in-frame clones and drops some. The sample includes some 64,000 clones, 91% of them seen just once. These data originate in a study of T cell changes during pregnancy in multiple sclerosis. V is TRBV19 and J is TRBJ2-4; 12 bases are a match to TRBD2. The material sequenced was peripheral blood, taken in the first trimester of pregnancy. This TCR derives from a female donor with multiple sclerosis, enrolled in a pregnancy study. The CDR3 DNA follows: TGTGCCAGTAGTGCCCCCCGGCTAGCGGGAGGGGACATTCAGTACTTC. It specifies CASSAPRLAGGDIQYF.